The entry below describes one T cell receptor beta chain. What it binds is not known. After 5'RACE with constant-segment primers, TCR alpha and TCR beta cDNA libraries carrying sample barcodes and UMIs were obtained. TCRdb redid the calling of the 5' RACE reads with MiXCR, one entry per CDR3 protein. The sample lists hundreds of thousands of distinct CDR3 sequences; roughly 20% were seen once. This entry belongs to a study of T-cell memory formation after mild COVID-19. The overall study: For the most part, TCR clusters were specific to one donor.

Study results and caveats: Clones that contracted from day 15 to 85 were balanced CD4/CD8, while later expanders leaned CD4+.

Germline values: CDR1 GTSNPN, CDR2 SVGIG (reference sequence). There are 13 residues in the CDR3. Trimming stripped 5 bases from V and 3 bases from J, with 14 bases between. The rearrangement links TRBV30 to TRBJ2-7; TRBD1 is a possible D gene (5 bases). The specimen was PBMCs or a T cell subset sorted from them (not recorded which). This clonotype was obtained from an adult woman who had mild COVID-19 (a few samples of this study predate the infection). Cell type and time point are not known. The CDR3 nucleotides are TGTGCCTGGGGTCGACAGCAAGACTACGAGCAGTACTTC. Protein product: CAWGRQQDYEQYF.